The 12 T cell receptor beta chains below all came from one sample that was sequenced in a study of blood T cell repertoires in COVID-19. Only in-frame clones appear in the TCRdb table, and some are missing; sequencing was by immunoSEQ multiplex PCR. The sample has under 150,000 clones, around 78% seen once. Sequencing was carried out using peripheral blood. The receptor source for this set is a man aged 25 to 45 with acute or convalescent COVID-19.

The V and J genes are TRBV25-1 and TRBJ2-5, with TRBD2 identical over 8 bases. Trimming cost V 5 bases and J 5 bases; bases outside gene matches: 10. Germline values: CDR1 MGHDK, CDR2 SYGVNS. The CDR3 sequence is 15 residues long. In DNA, the CDR3 is TGTGCCAGCAGTCCACCGGGACTAGAGCTGGAGACCCAGTACTTC. Encoded protein: CASSPPGLELETQYF.

This clone showed up many times. The rearrangement uses TRBV5-6 and TRBJ2-7; the match to TRBD1 covers 7 bases. Germline CDR1 and CDR2: SGHDT and YYEEEE. This CDR3 spans 14 amino acids. The V and J ends lost 4 bases and 1 base, in that order; junction bases with no gene match: 5. The DNA of the CDR3 is TGTGCCAGCAGCGACGGGACAGCGTCCTACGAGCAGTACTTC. Protein sequence: CASSDGTASYEQYF.

This chain joins TRBV4-3 and TRBJ2-1, with 10 bases lining up with TRBD1. V shed 3 bases, J shed 9 bases, and the junction held 8 bases outside the gene matches. The CDR3 consists of 15 residues. Germline loops: CDR1 LGHNA, CDR2 YSLEER. The chain's CDR3 is CASSQARTGGVEQFF. The CDR3 DNA is TGCGCCAGCAGCCAGGCACGGACAGGGGGGGTTGAGCAGTTCTTC.

This sequence joins TRBV7-9 and TRBJ1-5; D not certain. The germline V gene has CDR1 SEHNR and CDR2 FQNEAQ (reference sequence). Trimming took off 5 bases at V and 2 bases at J, with 10 bases between the two ends. The CDR3 loop spans 14 amino acids. CDR3 nucleotide sequence: TGTGCCAGCAGCCGCCCCGGGGGCAATCAGCCCCAGCATTTT. It specifies CASSRPGGNQPQHF.

The gene calls are TRBV6-5 and TRBJ2-5, with D possibly TRBD1 on 6 matching bases. This CDR3 region has 15 residues. V gave up 7 bases and J gave up 3 bases, with 18 bases separating them. Germline V gives CDR1 MNHEY, CDR2 SVGAGI. This CDR3 reads CASKRTALAEETQYF. For the CDR3, the DNA is TGTGCCAGCAAGAGGACAGCCTTGGCGGAAGAGACCCAGTACTTC.

The chain has TRBV2 and TRBJ1-1, with D possibly TRBD1 on 6 matching bases. The CDR3 runs to 14 residues. Germline assignment: CDR1 SNHLY and CDR2 FYNNEI. Trimming pared 6 bases from V and 4 bases from J, leaving 15 bases between. CDR3 bases: TGTGCCAGCAGATTACAGGGCCAGAGCACTGAAGCTTTCTTT. Residues: CASRLQGQSTEAFF.

The rearrangement links TRBV7-9 to TRBJ1-2; tentative D call: TRBD1 (5 bases). V lost 2 bases and J 4 bases, leaving 14 bases between the germline ends. Germline lookup yields CDR1 SEHNR and CDR2 FQNEAQ (reference sequence). CDR3 length: 15 residues. This CDR3 reads CASSLSGTGAYGYTF. CDR3 nucleotide sequence: TGTGCCAGCAGCTTATCCGGGACTGGAGCCTATGGCTACACCTTC.

The chain combines TRBV27 with TRBJ2-2; 8 positions agree with TRBD2. CDR3 length: 15 residues. The germline V gene has CDR1 MNHEY and CDR2 SMNVEV (reference sequence). J lost 4 bases, V lost 6 bases, and 7 bases had no gene match. CDR3 sequence: CASSLAGRGTGELFF. DNA of the CDR3: TGTGCCAGCAGCTTAGCGGGAAGGGGCACCGGGGAGCTGTTTTTT.

CDR3 nucleotides: TGTGCCTGGAGTGTACGGTGGGTAGCGGGGACAAACACCGGGGAGCTGTTTTTT. Its protein is CAWSVRWVAGTNTGELFF. The rearrangement uses TRBV30 and TRBJ2-2; TRBD2 aligns across 8 bases. CDR1 and CDR2 (germline): GTSNPN, SVGIG (reference sequence). This CDR3 has 18 residues. The junction had 11 bases not matched to a gene; V was cut back by 0 bases and J by 2 bases. The full variable domain, its missing parts supplied by reference TRBV30 and TRBJ2-2, is SQTIHQWPATLVQPVGSPLSLECTVEGTSNPNLYWYRQAAGRGLQLLFYSVGIGQISSEVPQNLSASRPQDRQFILSSKKLLLSDSGFYLCAWSVRWVAGTNTGELFFGEGSRLTVL.

This clone was seen more than once but under ten times. The chain recombines TRBV28 with TRBJ1-5, with D possibly TRBD1 on 5 matching bases. The CDR3 has 14 residues. V gave up 3 bases and J gave up 4 bases, with 10 bases separating them. The germline V gene encodes CDR1 MDHEN and CDR2 SYDVKM. As DNA, the CDR3 is TGTGCCAGCAGTTTCGCAGGGATTAATCAGCCCCAGCATTTT. Translating gives CASSFAGINQPQHF.

The V gene is TRBV10-3, the J gene TRBJ2-1; unclear D gene. The CDR3 runs 13 residues. V lost 10 bases to trimming and J lost 5 bases, with 15 bases between them. Germline values: CDR1 ENHRY, CDR2 SYGVKD. The CDR3 DNA follows: TGTGCCACCAAAGACGTACTAAACAATGAGCAGTTCTTC. It yields the protein CATKDVLNNEQFF.

This rearrangement joins TRBV29-1 to TRBJ1-2; TRBD1 matches 8 bases. With 4 bases clipped from V and 2 bases from J, the junction kept 6 bases outside the gene matches. Germline V gene sequence: CDR1 SQVTM, CDR2 ANQGSEA. This CDR3 comprises 14 residues. CDR3 in DNA: TGCAGCGTTGCCCAGGGGGCGGGAAACTATGGCTACACCTTC. Translated: CSVAQGAGNYGYTF.